This is a list of T cell receptor beta chains from one sample in a study of graft-versus-host responses after intestinal transplantation. Profiled with immunoSEQ multiplex PCR; TCRdb holds only in-frame clones, not every one. Of almost 40,000 clones listed, about 95% are singletons. Antigens of these TCRs are unknown. The sample was unstimulated CD8+ T cells sorted from spleen or lymph node cells, taken before transplant. The receptors originated from a human donor who was the organ donor for an intestinal transplant. Both conserved end residues are part of each CDR3. A D gene is named only where the DNA matches it firmly.

v_call: TRBV15; d_call: TRBD1; j_call: TRBJ2-2; cdr3_aa: CATSRDQGAGGELFF; cdr3_nt: TGTGCCACCAGCAGAGATCAGGGGGCCGGCGGGGAGCTGTTTTTT
v_call: TRBV14; d_call: .; j_call: TRBJ2-7; cdr3_aa: CASSPPSSYEQYF; cdr3_nt: TGTGCCAGCAGCCCACCTAGCTCCTACGAGCAGTACTTC
v_call: TRBV4-1; d_call: TRBD2; j_call: TRBJ2-1; cdr3_aa: CASSPGGSISLSSYNEQFF; cdr3_nt: TGCGCCAGCAGCCCGGGGGGGAGCATTTCCCTGAGCTCCTACAATGAGCAGTTCTTC
v_call: TRBV7-2; d_call: TRBD2; j_call: TRBJ2-5; cdr3_aa: CASSKPTSGGAWETQYF; cdr3_nt: TGTGCCAGCAGCAAACCGACTAGCGGGGGGGCCTGGGAGACCCAGTACTTC
v_call: TRBV4-3; d_call: .; j_call: TRBJ2-5; cdr3_aa: CASSQDRTAQETQYF; cdr3_nt: TGCGCCAGCAGCCAAGATCGAACAGCCCAAGAGACCCAGTACTTC
v_call: TRBV2; d_call: TRBD1; j_call: TRBJ2-7; cdr3_aa: CASRGTAYEQYF; cdr3_nt: TGTGCCAGCAGGGGGACAGCCTACGAGCAGTACTTC
v_call: TRBV4-1; d_call: .; j_call: TRBJ2-7; cdr3_aa: CASSQDWQGYEQYF; cdr3_nt: TGCGCCAGCAGCCAAGATTGGCAGGGTTACGAGCAGTACTTC
v_call: TRBV4-3; d_call: TRBD2; j_call: TRBJ2-7; cdr3_aa: CASSQDRRGGIYEQYF; cdr3_nt: TGCGCCAGCAGCCAAGACAGGCGGGGGGGCATTTACGAGCAGTACTTC
v_call: TRBV27; d_call: TRBD1; j_call: TRBJ2-5; cdr3_aa: CASSSTGTGGRETQYF; cdr3_nt: TGTGCCAGCAGTTCCACCGGGACAGGGGGGAGAGAGACCCAGTACTTC
v_call: TRBV4-2; d_call: .; j_call: TRBJ2-7; cdr3_aa: CASSQGTYEQYF; cdr3_nt: TGTGCCAGCAGCCAAGGAACATACGAGCAGTACTTC
v_call: TRBV7-8; d_call: TRBD2; j_call: TRBJ2-5; cdr3_aa: CASSPLAGGGETQYF; cdr3_nt: TGTGCCAGCAGCCCCCTAGCGGGGGGCGGGGAGACCCAGTACTTC